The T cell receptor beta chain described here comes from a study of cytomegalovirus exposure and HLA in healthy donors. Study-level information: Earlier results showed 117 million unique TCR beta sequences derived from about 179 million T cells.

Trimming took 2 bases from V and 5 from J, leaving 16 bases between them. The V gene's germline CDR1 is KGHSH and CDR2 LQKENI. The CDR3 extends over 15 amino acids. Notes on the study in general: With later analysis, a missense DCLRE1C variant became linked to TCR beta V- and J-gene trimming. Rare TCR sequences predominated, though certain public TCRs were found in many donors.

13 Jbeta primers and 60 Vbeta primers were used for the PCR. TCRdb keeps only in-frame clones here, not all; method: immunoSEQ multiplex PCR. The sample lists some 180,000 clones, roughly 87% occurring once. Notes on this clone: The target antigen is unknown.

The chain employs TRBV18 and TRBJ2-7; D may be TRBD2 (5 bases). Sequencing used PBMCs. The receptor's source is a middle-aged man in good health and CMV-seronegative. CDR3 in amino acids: CASSPTLDGVHEQYF. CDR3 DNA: TGTGCCAGCTCACCAACATTAGACGGGGTCCACGAGCAGTACTTC.